These 18 T cell receptor beta chains originate from one sample sequenced in a study of graft-versus-host responses after intestinal transplantation. The data were produced by immunoSEQ multiplex PCR, yet TCRdb's version contains in-frame clones alone and is incomplete. The sample lists about 24,000 clones, almost 40% occurring once. Sequences were derived from alloreactive CD4+ T cells from a mixed lymphocyte reaction culture, sampled before intestinal transplant. Noted subset: CFSE-low proliferating T cells sorted from roughly 6-day pre-transplant mixed lymphocyte reaction (GvH or HvG direction). These receptors originate from a human patient who received an intestinal transplant.

Concerning this clone itself: Because it lacks the conserved phenylalanine or tryptophan at the end, this CDR3 is likely a read error. This chain joins TRBV5-1 and TRBJ1-2, with D unclear. V dropped 4 bases and J dropped 1 base, with 11 bases sitting between them. CDR1 and CDR2 from the germline V gene are SGHRS and YFSETQ. The CDR3 extends over 14 amino acids. The CDR3 coding sequence is TGCGCCAGCAGCCCCGAAACTATTAACTATGGCTACACCCTC. It translates to CASSPETINYGYTL.

This clone was seen more than once but under ten times. The gene calls are TRBV5-1 and TRBJ2-7, with a possible D match to TRBD2 (5 bases). V dropped 0 bases and J dropped 3 bases, with 7 bases sitting between them. Per germline, CDR1 SGHRS and CDR2 YFSETQ. The CDR3 has 13 residues. The CDR3 region is CASSLAAGYEQYF. The CDR3 DNA is TGCGCCAGCAGCTTGGCGGCGGGCTACGAGCAGTACTTC.

By proportion, this clone is medium-sized (0.01 to 0.1%). The gene calls are TRBV5-6 and TRBJ1-1; 7 bases match TRBD1. The V segment lost 1 base and the J segment 3 bases; nucleotides outside the gene matches: 6. CDR3 length equals 15 residues. The germline V gene has CDR1 SGHDT and CDR2 YYEEEE. Here the CDR3 reads CASSLWTGDYTEAFF. The CDR3 region has the DNA TGTGCCAGCAGCTTGTGGACAGGAGACTACACTGAAGCTTTCTTT.

The chain has TRBV4-3 and TRBJ2-2, with 15 positions matching TRBD2. The V and J ends lost 0 bases and 5 bases, in that order; junction bases with no gene match: 7. Per germline, CDR1 LGHNA and CDR2 YSLEER. The CDR3 length is 19 residues. The CDR3 nucleotides are TGCGCCAGCAGCCAAGAGGGGACTAGCGGGGGGTTGGGGACCGGGGAGCTGTTTTTT. Translation gives CASSQEGTSGGLGTGELFF.

The chain links TRBV27 to TRBJ2-7; the match to TRBD2 covers 7 bases. Germline V gene sequence: CDR1 MNHEY, CDR2 SMNVEV (reference sequence). J lost 2 bases, V lost 5 bases, and 6 bases had no gene match. The CDR3 is made up of 14 amino acids. CDR3 DNA sequence: TGTGCCAGCAGTCGCGGGGGACCCGCCTACGAGCAGTACTTC. Protein product: CASSRGGPAYEQYF.

V is TRBV11-3 and J is TRBJ2-3; D gene ambiguous. The ends were cut back, 0 bases at V and 1 base at J, with 11 bases in the middle. The CDR3 length is 16 residues. The germline gives CDR1 SGHNT, CDR2 YENEEA. CDR3 sequence (DNA): TGTGCCAGCAGCTTAGAATACCTCTACGGCACAGATACGCAGTATTTT. Amino acids: CASSLEYLYGTDTQYF.

The genes are TRBV6-5 and TRBJ1-1, with 7 positions matching TRBD1. The V and J ends lost 7 bases and 0 bases, in that order; junction bases with no gene match: 5. The germline gives CDR1 MNHEY, CDR2 SVGAGI. This CDR3 is 14 amino acids long. The CDR3: CASNSDRVNTEAFF. Here the CDR3 DNA reads TGTGCCAGCAACTCCGACAGGGTGAACACTGAAGCTTTCTTT.

Here the CDR3 reads CASSQGTGWYSPLHF. CDR3 in DNA: TGCGCCAGCAGCCAGGGTACAGGGTGGTATTCACCCCTCCACTTT. V usage is TRBV4-1 and J usage is TRBJ1-6, with D possibly being TRBD1 (6 bases). CDR3 length: 15 amino acids. Per the germline V gene, CDR1 is MGHRA and CDR2 is YSYEKL. Trimming took 3 bases from V and 8 from J, leaving 14 bases between them.

The chain uses TRBV5-4 and TRBJ1-2; D is uncertain. V was clipped by 3 bases and J by 4 bases, with 4 bases between them. The CDR3 is 11 residues long. CDR1 and CDR2 from the germline V gene are SGHNT and YYREEE (reference sequence). The CDR3 DNA is TGTGCCAGCAGCTCCCTCTATGGCTACACCTTC. Protein: CASSSLYGYTF.

There are a few counts of this clone. J is TRBJ1-1 and V is TRBV7-9, with a weak D call TRBD1 (6 bases). V gave up 5 bases and J gave up 5 bases, with 15 bases separating them. The CDR3 is 14 amino acids. Germline V gene sequence: CDR1 SEHNR, CDR2 FQNEAQ (reference sequence). The CDR3 region is CASSPLGAKTEAFF. The CDR3 DNA reads TGTGCCAGCAGCCCCTTGGGGGCCAAGACTGAAGCTTTCTTT.

The chain recombines TRBV7-2 with TRBJ2-7; 8 bases align to TRBD1. Trimming at V came to 5 bases and at J to 5 bases, leaving 11 bases not matched to a gene. Per germline, CDR1 SGHTA and CDR2 FQGNSA. There are 15 residues in the CDR3. The CDR3 DNA follows: TGTGCCAGCAGCCCCGCGGGACAGGCCTGGGACGAGCAGTACTTC. Amino acids: CASSPAGQAWDEQYF.

The chain carries TRBV9 and TRBJ2-5; 10 bases match TRBD2. The CDR3 sequence is 17 residues long. Germline V lookup: CDR1 SGDLS, CDR2 YYNGEE. V was pared by 4 bases and J by 3 bases, with 12 bases of the junction left unmatched. The CDR3 is CASSPHGVAGGKETQYF. The CDR3 DNA follows: TGTGCCAGCAGCCCCCATGGGGTAGCGGGGGGCAAAGAGACCCAGTACTTC.

This clone appeared a few times. V is TRBV28 and J is TRBJ2-1, with 10 bases lining up with TRBD1. The CDR3 is 13 amino acids. The junction had 5 bases not matched to a gene; V was cut back by 8 bases and J by 7 bases. The germline gives CDR1 MDHEN, CDR2 SYDVKM. CDR3 amino acids: CASLRTGGNEQFF. The CDR3 DNA reads as TGTGCCAGCCTCCGGACAGGGGGAAATGAGCAGTTCTTC.

This clone is medium-sized within its sample. This chain joins TRBV6-6 and TRBJ1-3; D call uncertain. This CDR3 is 15 amino acids long. Germline V gene lookup returns CDR1 MNHNY and CDR2 SVGAGI (reference sequence). V lost 8 bases and J lost 2, with 16 bases in between. CDR3 bases: TGTGCCAGCCTTCCCGAGGGTCTTACTGGAAACACCATATATTTT. Translating gives CASLPEGLTGNTIYF.

A few counts support this clone. The V and J genes are TRBV30 and TRBJ2-1, with a possible D match to TRBD2 (5 bases). Trimming pared 4 bases from V and 2 bases from J, leaving 9 bases between. Germline loops: CDR1 GTSNPN, CDR2 SVGIG (reference sequence). The CDR3 totals 13 residues. CDR3 DNA: TGTGCCTGGAACCGGGGTCCCTACAATGAGCAGTTCTTC. Residues: CAWNRGPYNEQFF.

The rearrangement joins TRBV9 to TRBJ1-2; D is unresolved. The V end lost 0 bases, the J end lost 5 bases, and 17 bases lay between the germline ends. CDR3 length: 16 amino acids. CDR1 and CDR2 (germline): SGDLS, YYNGEE. The DNA of the CDR3 is TGTGCCAGCAGCGTAGTCCCAGGATCAGATCGGTATGGCTACACCTTC. Translated, it gives CASSVVPGSDRYGYTF.

This rearrangement joins TRBV7-9 to TRBJ2-7; possibly TRBD2 for D (7 bases). V gave up 3 bases and J gave up 3 bases, with 24 bases separating them. The V gene's germline CDR1 is SEHNR and CDR2 FQNEAQ (reference sequence). The length of the CDR3 is 18 residues. The CDR3 spells CASSFFLVSAGAHYEQYF. CDR3 in DNA: TGTGCCAGCAGCTTTTTTCTGGTCTCGGCGGGGGCTCACTACGAGCAGTACTTC.

This clone has just a few counts. This chain joins TRBV19 and TRBJ1-1; no reliable D call. V lost 3 bases and J lost 1, with 9 bases in between. Germline V gene sequence: CDR1 LNHDA, CDR2 SQIVND (reference sequence). This CDR3 region has 14 residues. The CDR3 is CASSIWAGNTEAFF. DNA for the CDR3: TGTGCCAGTAGTATCTGGGCGGGGAACACTGAAGCTTTCTTT.